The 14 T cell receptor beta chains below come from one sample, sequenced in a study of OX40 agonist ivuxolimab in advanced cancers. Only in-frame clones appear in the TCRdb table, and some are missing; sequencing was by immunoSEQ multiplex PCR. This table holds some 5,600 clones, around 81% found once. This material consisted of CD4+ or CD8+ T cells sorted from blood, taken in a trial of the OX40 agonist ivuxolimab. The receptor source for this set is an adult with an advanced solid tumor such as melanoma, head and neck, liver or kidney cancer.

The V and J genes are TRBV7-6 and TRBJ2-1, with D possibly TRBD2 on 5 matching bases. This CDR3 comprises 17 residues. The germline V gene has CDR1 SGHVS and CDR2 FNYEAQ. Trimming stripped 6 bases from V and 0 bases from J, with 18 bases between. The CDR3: CASSYNNLGSSYNEQFF. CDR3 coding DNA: TGTGCCAGCAGTTACAACAACTTAGGGAGCTCCTACAATGAGCAGTTCTTC.

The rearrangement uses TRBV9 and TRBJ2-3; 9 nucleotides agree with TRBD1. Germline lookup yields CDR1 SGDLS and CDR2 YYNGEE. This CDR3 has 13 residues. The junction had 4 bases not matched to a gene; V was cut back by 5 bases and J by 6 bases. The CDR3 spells CASRDRGGDTQYF. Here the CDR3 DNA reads TGTGCCAGCAGGGACAGGGGCGGGGATACGCAGTATTTT.

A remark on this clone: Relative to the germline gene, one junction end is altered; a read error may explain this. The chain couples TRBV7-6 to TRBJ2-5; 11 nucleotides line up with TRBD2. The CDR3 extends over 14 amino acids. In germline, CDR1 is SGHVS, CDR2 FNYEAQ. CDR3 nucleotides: TGTGCCAGCAGTTTAGCGGGGGGGCAAGAGACCCAGTACTTC. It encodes CASSLAGGQETQYF.

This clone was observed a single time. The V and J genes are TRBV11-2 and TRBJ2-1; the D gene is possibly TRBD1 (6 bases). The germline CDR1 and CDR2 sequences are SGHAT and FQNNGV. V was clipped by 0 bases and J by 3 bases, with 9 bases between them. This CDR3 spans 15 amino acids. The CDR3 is CASSLDPDSYNEQFF. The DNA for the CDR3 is TGTGCCAGCAGCTTAGATCCGGACAGCTACAATGAGCAGTTCTTC.

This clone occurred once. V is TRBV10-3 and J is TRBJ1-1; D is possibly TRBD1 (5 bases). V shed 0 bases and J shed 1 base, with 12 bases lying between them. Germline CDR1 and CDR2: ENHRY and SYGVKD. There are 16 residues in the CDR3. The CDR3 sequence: CAISESMGGSNTEAFF. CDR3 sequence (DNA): TGTGCCATCAGTGAGTCGATGGGGGGGTCGAACACTGAAGCTTTCTTT.

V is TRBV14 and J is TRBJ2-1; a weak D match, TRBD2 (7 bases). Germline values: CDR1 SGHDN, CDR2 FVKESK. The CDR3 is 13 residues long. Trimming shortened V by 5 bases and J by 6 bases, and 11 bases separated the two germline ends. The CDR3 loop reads CASSAGGLNEQFF. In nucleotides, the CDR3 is TGTGCCAGCAGCGCCGGGGGGCTCAATGAGCAGTTCTTC.

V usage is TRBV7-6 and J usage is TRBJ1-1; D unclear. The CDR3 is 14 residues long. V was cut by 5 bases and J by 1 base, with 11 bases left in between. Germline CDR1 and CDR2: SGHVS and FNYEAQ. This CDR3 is CASSPLWANTEAFF. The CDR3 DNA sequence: TGTGCCAGCAGCCCCCTGTGGGCGAACACTGAAGCTTTCTTT.

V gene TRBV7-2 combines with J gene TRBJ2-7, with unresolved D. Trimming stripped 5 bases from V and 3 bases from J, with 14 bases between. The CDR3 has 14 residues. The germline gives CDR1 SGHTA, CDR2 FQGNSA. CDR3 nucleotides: TGTGCCAGCAGCCCCCGGCAGGTTAGCTACGAGCAGTACTTC. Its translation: CASSPRQVSYEQYF.

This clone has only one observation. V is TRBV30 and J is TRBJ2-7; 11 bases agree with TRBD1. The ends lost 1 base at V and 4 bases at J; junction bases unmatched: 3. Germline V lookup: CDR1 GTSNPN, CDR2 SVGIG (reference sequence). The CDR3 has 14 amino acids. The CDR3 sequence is CAWSGTGGSYEQYF. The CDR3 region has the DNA TGTGCCTGGAGTGGGACAGGGGGCTCTTACGAGCAGTACTTC.

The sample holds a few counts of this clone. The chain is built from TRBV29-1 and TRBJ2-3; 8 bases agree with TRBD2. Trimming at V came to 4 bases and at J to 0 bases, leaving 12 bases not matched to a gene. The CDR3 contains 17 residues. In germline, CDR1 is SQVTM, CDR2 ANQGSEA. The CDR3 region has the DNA TGCAGCGTTGCTTGGGCGGGGCGGGGGGTTAGCACAGATACGCAGTATTTT. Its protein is CSVAWAGRGVSTDTQYF.

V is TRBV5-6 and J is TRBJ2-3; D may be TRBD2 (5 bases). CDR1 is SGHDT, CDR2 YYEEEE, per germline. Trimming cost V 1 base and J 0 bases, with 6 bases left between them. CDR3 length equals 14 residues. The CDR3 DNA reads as TGTGCCAGCAGCTTGACTAGTAGCACAGATACGCAGTATTTT. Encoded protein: CASSLTSSTDTQYF.

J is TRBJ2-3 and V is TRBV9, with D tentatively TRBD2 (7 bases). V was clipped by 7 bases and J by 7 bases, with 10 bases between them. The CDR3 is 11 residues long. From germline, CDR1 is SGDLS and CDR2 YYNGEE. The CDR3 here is CASGGANTQYF. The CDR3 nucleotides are TGTGCCAGCGGGGGGGCTAATACGCAGTATTTT.

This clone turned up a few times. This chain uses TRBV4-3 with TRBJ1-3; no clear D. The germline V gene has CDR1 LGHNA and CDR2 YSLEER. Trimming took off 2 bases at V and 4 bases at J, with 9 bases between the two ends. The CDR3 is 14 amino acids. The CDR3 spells CASSQLVGGNTIYF. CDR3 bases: TGCGCCAGCAGCCAACTTGTAGGGGGAAACACCATATATTTT.

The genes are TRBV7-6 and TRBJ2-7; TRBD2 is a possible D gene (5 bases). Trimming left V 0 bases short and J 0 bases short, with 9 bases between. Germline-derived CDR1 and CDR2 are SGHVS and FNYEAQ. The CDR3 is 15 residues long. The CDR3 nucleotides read TGTGCCAGCAGCTTAGCGTACGGGGACTCCTACGAGCAGTACTTC. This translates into CASSLAYGDSYEQYF.